Below are 12 T cell receptor beta chains sequenced from a single sample in a study of graft-versus-host responses after intestinal transplantation. Data came from immunoSEQ multiplex PCR; TCRdb stores just in-frame clones and leaves some out. The sample lists 95,000 to 150,000 clones, 90% to 95% occurring once. Their recognized antigens are unknown. The input for sequencing was unstimulated CD4+ T cells sorted from spleen or lymph node cells, taken before intestinal transplant. These receptors were obtained from a human donor who received an intestinal transplant.

This clone came up a few times. Other DNA sequences of this sample code for an identical CDR3. The V call is TRBV21-1, the J call TRBJ2-7; the DNA was not used to check the table's D call, TRBD2. TRBV21-1 is annotated as a pseudogene. The CDR3 is 16 amino acids. The CDR3 reads CASSKGGAGGSYEQYF. The CDR3 region has the DNA TGTGCCAGCAGCAAAGGTGGCGCGGGAGGGTCCTACGAGCAGTACTTC.

The chain recombines TRBV6-1 with TRBJ2-7; TRBD1 might be the D (5 bases). Germline V gene lookup returns CDR1 MNHNS and CDR2 SASEGT. This CDR3 spans 12 amino acids. V gave up 11 bases and J gave up 3 bases, with 14 bases separating them. The CDR3 DNA is TGTGCCTCGGCCCTCGACAGCTACGAGCAGTACTTC. It encodes CASALDSYEQYF.

The genes are TRBV28 and TRBJ1-6; 8 bases are a match to TRBD1. V was clipped by 6 bases and J by 6 bases; unmatched bases: 10. Germline CDR1 is MDHEN and CDR2 is SYDVKM. CDR3 length: 16 amino acids. The CDR3 DNA is TGTGCCAGCAGGGCCGGGACAGGCGATCCTAATTCACCCCTCCACTTT. It yields the protein CASRAGTGDPNSPLHF. The full variable domain, completed using reference TRBV28 and TRBJ1-6, is DVKVTQSSRYLVKRTGEKVFLECVQDMDHENMFWYRQDPGLGLRLIYFSYDVKMKEKGDIPEGYSVSREKKERFSLILESASTNQTSMYLCASRAGTGDPNSPLHFGNGTRLTVT.

This chain joins TRBV28 and TRBJ2-5; 12 nucleotides align to TRBD2. This CDR3 region has 15 residues. Germline V lookup: CDR1 MDHEN, CDR2 SYDVKM. The V segment lost 7 bases and the J segment 1 base; nucleotides outside the gene matches: 4. In nucleotides, the CDR3 is TGTGCCAGCACAGGACTAGCGGGGCCCCAAGAGACCCAGTACTTC. Translation: CASTGLAGPQETQYF.

This clone was observed once. The chain combines TRBV9 with TRBJ2-7, with TRBD2 matching over 9 bases. The junction had 7 bases not matched to a gene; V was cut back by 4 bases and J by 2 bases. Germline V gene lookup returns CDR1 SGDLS and CDR2 YYNGEE. The CDR3 loop spans 15 amino acids. The CDR3 region is CASSPGLARPYEQYF. The CDR3 nucleotides are TGTGCCAGCAGCCCCGGACTAGCGCGTCCCTACGAGCAGTACTTC.

The chain links TRBV29-1 to TRBJ2-7, with a weak D call TRBD1 (6 bases). This CDR3 has 14 amino acids. Germline V gene sequence: CDR1 SQVTM, CDR2 ANQGSEA. V was trimmed by 0 bases and J by 2 bases, leaving 11 bases between them. The CDR3 reads CSVEDTDRTYEQYF. For the CDR3, the DNA is TGCAGCGTTGAAGATACAGACAGGACCTACGAGCAGTACTTC.

The DNA of the CDR3 is TGTGCCAGCAGCGTAGGACAGGGGCCTGGAAACACCATATATTTT. This encodes CASSVGQGPGNTIYF. The rearrangement uses TRBV9 and TRBJ1-3; 8 nucleotides align to TRBD1. CDR1 is SGDLS, CDR2 YYNGEE, per germline. CDR3 length: 15 amino acids. With 0 bases clipped from V and 2 bases from J, the junction kept 1 base outside the gene matches.

V gene TRBV2 combines with J gene TRBJ2-3; no clear D gene. The CDR3 extends over 14 amino acids. Deletions cut 10 bases from V and 6 bases from J, with 20 bases between. Per germline, CDR1 SNHLY and CDR2 FYNNEI. The CDR3 spells CATPTLLSADTQYF. The DNA for the CDR3 is TGTGCCACACCAACTTTACTTTCGGCGGATACGCAGTATTTT.

V is TRBV5-1 and J is TRBJ1-1, with D possibly TRBD1 on 5 matching bases. Germline loops: CDR1 SGHRS, CDR2 YFSETQ. The CDR3 is made up of 16 amino acids. V lost 1 base, J lost 4 bases, and 17 bases lay in between. This CDR3 reads CASSLRPGRGSTEAFF. In DNA, the CDR3 is TGCGCCAGCAGCTTGAGACCAGGGAGAGGTAGCACTGAAGCTTTCTTT.

The rearrangement links TRBV7-2 to TRBJ1-4, with D possibly matching TRBD1 (6 bases). Germline V lookup: CDR1 SGHTA, CDR2 FQGNSA. V was trimmed by 4 bases and J by 6 bases, leaving 9 bases between them. The CDR3 has 13 residues. This CDR3 reads CASSSQGYEKLFF. CDR3 bases: TGTGCCAGCAGCTCACAGGGCTATGAAAAACTGTTTTTT.

The genes are TRBV28 and TRBJ1-2, with 7 bases aligning to TRBD1. CDR1 MDHEN and CDR2 SYDVKM come from the germline V gene. This CDR3 spans 15 amino acids. V lost 3 bases to trimming and J lost 6 bases; unmatched junction nucleotides: 10. Here the CDR3 DNA reads TGTGCCAGCAGTTTCCGCGACAGGGTAAGCCATGGCTACACCTTC. This translates into CASSFRDRVSHGYTF.

J is TRBJ1-1 and V is TRBV9; a weak D match, TRBD1 (6 bases). Germline lookup yields CDR1 SGDLS and CDR2 YYNGEE. The CDR3 runs to 13 residues. Trimming left V 0 bases short and J 8 bases short, with 11 bases between. The DNA for the CDR3 is TGTGCCAGCAGCGTAGGAGGGGGGGGAGAAGCTTTCTTT. Its protein product is CASSVGGGGEAFF.